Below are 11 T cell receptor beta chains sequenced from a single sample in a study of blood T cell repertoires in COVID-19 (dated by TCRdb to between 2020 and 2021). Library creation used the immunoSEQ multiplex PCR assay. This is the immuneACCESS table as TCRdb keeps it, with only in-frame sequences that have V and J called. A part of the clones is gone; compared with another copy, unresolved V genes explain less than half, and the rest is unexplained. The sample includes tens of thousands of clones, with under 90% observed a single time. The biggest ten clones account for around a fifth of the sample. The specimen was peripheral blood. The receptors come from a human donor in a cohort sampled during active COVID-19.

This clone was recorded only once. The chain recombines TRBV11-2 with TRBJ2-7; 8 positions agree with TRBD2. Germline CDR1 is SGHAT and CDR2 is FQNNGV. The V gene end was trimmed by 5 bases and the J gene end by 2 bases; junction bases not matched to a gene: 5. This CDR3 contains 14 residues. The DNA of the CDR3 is TGTGCCAGCAGCGGGGGACTAGAGGCCTACGAGCAGTACTTC. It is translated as CASSGGLEAYEQYF. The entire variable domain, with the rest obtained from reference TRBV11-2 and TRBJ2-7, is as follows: EAGVAQSPRYKIIEKRQSVAFWCNPISGHATLYWYQQILGQGPKLLIQFQNNGVVDDSQLPKDRFSAERLKGVDSTLKIQPAKLEDSAVYLCASSGGLEAYEQYFGPGTRLTVT.

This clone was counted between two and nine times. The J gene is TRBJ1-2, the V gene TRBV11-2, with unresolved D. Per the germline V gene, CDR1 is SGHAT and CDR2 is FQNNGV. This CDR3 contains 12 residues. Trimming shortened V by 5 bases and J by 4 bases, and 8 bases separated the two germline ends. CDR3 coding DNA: TGTGCCAGCAGCCCCCGTCTCTATGGCTACACCTTC. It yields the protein CASSPRLYGYTF.

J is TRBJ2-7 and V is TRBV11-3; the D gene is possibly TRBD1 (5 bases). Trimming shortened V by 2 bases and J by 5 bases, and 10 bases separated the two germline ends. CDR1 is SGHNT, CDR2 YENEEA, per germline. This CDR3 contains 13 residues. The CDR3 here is CASSLWGSDEQYF. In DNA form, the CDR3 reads TGTGCCAGCAGCTTATGGGGCTCGGACGAGCAGTACTTC.

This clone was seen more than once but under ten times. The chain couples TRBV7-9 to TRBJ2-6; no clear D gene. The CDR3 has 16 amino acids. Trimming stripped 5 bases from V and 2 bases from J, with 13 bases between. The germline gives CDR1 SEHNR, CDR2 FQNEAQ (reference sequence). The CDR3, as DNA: TGTGCCAGCAGCAACCCGGAGCTCCCTGGGGCCAACGTCCTGACTTTC. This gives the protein CASSNPELPGANVLTF.

The CDR3 nucleotides are TGCGCCAGCAGCCAAGACCCCTCTAATCAGCCCCAGCATTTT. Translating gives CASSQDPSNQPQHF. V is TRBV4-1 and J is TRBJ1-5; no clear D. Germline V gene sequence: CDR1 MGHRA, CDR2 YSYEKL. The length of the CDR3 is 14 residues. Trimming left V 0 bases short and J 4 bases short, with 7 bases between.

CDR3 bases: TGTGCCACCAGCAAGACTAGCGGGAAAGAGACCCAGTACTTC. This codes for CATSKTSGKETQYF. The chain has TRBV15 and TRBJ2-5, with TRBD2 identical over 11 bases. Germline V gene data show CDR1 as LNHNV and CDR2 as YYDKDF (reference sequence). This CDR3 is 14 amino acids long. Trimming took 4 bases from V and 3 from J; bases not matched to a gene: 1.

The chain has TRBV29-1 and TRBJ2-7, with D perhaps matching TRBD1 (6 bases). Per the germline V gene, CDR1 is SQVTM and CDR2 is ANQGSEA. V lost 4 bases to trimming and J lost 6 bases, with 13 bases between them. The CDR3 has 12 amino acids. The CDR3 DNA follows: TGCAGCGTTGTAACAGGGAGTAGCGAGCAGTACTTC. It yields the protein CSVVTGSSEQYF.

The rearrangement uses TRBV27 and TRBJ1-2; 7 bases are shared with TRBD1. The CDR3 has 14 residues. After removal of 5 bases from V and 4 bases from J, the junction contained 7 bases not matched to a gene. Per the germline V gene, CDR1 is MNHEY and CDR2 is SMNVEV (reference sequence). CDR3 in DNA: TGTGCCAGCAGTCGGGACAGTCTTTCCTATGGCTACACCTTC. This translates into CASSRDSLSYGYTF.

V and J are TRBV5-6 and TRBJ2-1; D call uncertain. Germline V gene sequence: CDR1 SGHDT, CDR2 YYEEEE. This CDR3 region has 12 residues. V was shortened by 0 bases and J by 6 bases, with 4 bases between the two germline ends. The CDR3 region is CASSLVSNEQFF. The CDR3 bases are TGTGCCAGCAGCTTGGTTAGCAATGAGCAGTTCTTC. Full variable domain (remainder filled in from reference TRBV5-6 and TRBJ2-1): DAGVTQSPTHLIKTRGQQVTLRCSPKSGHDTVSWYQQALGQGPQFIFQYYEEEERQRGNFPDRFSGHQFPNYSSELNVNALLLGDSALYLCASSLVSNEQFFGPGTRLTVL.

In DNA, the CDR3 is TGTGCCAGCAGTTTACCCAACAGGGTTGGGGAGCAGTACTTC. It specifies CASSLPNRVGEQYF. The genes are TRBV28 and TRBJ2-7; D perhaps matches TRBD1 (6 bases). The CDR3 has 14 amino acids. Germline CDR1 MDHEN, CDR2 SYDVKM. Between the trimmed V and J ends, which lost 2 bases and 7 bases, there was a span of 15 bases. Full variable domain (outside the CDR3, taken from reference TRBV28 and TRBJ2-7): DVKVTQSSRYLVKRTGEKVFLECVQDMDHENMFWYRQDPGLGLRLIYFSYDVKMKEKGDIPEGYSVSREKKERFSLILESASTNQTSMYLCASSLPNRVGEQYFGPGTRLTVT.

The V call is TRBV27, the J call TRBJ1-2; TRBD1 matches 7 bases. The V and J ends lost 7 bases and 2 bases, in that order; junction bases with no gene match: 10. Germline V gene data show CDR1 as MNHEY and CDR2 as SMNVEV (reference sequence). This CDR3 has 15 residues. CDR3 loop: CASTSGTAANYGYTF. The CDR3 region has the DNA TGTGCCAGCACCTCGGGGACAGCCGCGAACTATGGCTACACCTTC.